This section outlines one T cell receptor beta chain sequence together with its context. The V and J ends lost 0 bases and 2 bases respectively, with 15 bases between them. Germline lookup yields CDR1 SGHRS and CDR2 YFSETQ. The CDR3 covers 16 residues. The data are from a study of blood T cell repertoires in COVID-19. Study information: Sites in the United States, Italy and Spain provided acute and convalescent COVID-19 samples. The analysed material was cDNA or gDNA that came from T cells, B-cell-depleted T cells, or PBMCs.

In the study's own analysis: Researchers report that nucleated cell counts were estimated from reference gene primer amplification. The assay was immunoSEQ multiplex PCR, and TCRdb's table has in-frame clones only and misses some. That table supplies the V and J calls and clone size; D and trimming were determined from the DNA. Here the sample spans over 300,000 clones, 90% being singletons. The sequence was obtained from a young man with active or convalescent COVID-19. The chain recombines TRBV5-1 with TRBJ2-7; D remains ambiguous. Specimen: peripheral blood. The CDR3 DNA follows: TGCGCCAGCAGCTTGGGGTTTACCAGGCAGACCTACGAGCAGTACTTC. Encoded protein: CASSLGFTRQTYEQYF.